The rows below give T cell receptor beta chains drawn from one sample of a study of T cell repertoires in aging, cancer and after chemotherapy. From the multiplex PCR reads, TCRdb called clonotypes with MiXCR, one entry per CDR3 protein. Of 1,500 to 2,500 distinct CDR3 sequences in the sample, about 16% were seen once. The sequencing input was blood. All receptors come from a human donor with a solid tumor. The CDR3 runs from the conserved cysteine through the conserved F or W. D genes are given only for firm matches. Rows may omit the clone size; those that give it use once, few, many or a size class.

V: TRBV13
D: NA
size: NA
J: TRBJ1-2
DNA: TGTGCCGGCAGCTCCTCAGAGACAGGAAACTATGGCTACACCTTC
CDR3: CAGSSSETGNYGYTF

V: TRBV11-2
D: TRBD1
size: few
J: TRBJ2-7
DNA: TGTGCCAGCAGCTTAACGGACAGGGGTTACGAGCAGTACTTC
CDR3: CASSLTDRGYEQYF

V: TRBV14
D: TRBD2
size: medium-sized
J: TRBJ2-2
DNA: TGTGCCAGCAGCCAAGCTTGGACTAGCAAGAACACCGGGGAGCTGTTTTTT
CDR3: CASSQAWTSKNTGELFF

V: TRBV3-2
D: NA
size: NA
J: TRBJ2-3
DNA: TGTGCCAGCAGCCTTCGGGACCTTATTACGCAGTATTTT
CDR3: CASSLRDLITQYF

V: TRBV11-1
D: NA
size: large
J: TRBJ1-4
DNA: TGTGCCAGCAGCTTAGCAATGGAAAAACTGTTTTTT
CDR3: CASSLAMEKLFF

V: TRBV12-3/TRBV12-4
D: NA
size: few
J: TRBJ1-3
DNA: TGTGCCAGCAGTTTAGCTGCTGGAAACACCATATATTTT
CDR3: CASSLAAGNTIYF

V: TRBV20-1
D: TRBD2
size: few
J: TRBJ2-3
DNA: TGCAGTGCTAGAGGACTAGCGGGAGTGAAGGCTAGCACAGATACGCAGTATTTT
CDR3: CSARGLAGVKASTDTQYF

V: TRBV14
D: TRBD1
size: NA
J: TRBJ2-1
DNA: TGTGCCAGCAGGGGGACAGGGGAAGGCAATGAGCAGTTCTTC
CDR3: CASRGTGEGNEQFF

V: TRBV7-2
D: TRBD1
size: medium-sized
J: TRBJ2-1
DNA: TGTGCCAGCAGTACATCCGGGACAGGGTCGAATGAGCAGTTCTTC
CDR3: CASSTSGTGSNEQFF

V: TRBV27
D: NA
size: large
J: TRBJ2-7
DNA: TGTGCCAGCAGTTTGGGGCCGGGTTACGAGCAGTACTTC
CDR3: CASSLGPGYEQYF

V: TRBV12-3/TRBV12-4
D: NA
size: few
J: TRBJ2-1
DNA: TGTGCCAGCAGCTCACGAGGGGTGGATGGTTCAAATGAGCAGTTCTTC
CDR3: CASSSRGVDGSNEQFF

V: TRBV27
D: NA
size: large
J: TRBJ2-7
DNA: TGTGCCAGCAGCGCGACAGGACAGAGCGAGCAGTACTTC
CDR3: CASSATGQSEQYF

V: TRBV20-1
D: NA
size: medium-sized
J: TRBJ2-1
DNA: TGCAGTGCTGACGGCACCTACAATGAGCAGTTCTTC
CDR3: CSADGTYNEQFF

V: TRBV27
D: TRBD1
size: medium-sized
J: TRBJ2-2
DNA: TGTGCCAGCAGGGACCGGGACAGGATTACCGGGGAGCTGTTTTTT
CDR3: CASRDRDRITGELFF

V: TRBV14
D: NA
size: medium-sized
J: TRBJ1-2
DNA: TGTGCCAGCAGCCCCCTGCGTAGGGAGACGTTTCCCTATGGCTACACCTTC
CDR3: CASSPLRRETFPYGYTF

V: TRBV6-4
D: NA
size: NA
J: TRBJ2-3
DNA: TGTGCCAGCAGAAACCGGGACTCATACACAGATACGCAGTATTTT
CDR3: CASRNRDSYTDTQYF

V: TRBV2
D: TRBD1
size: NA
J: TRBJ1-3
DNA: TGTGCCAGCAGAGGGACAGGGGAAGGAAACACCATATATTTT
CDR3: CASRGTGEGNTIYF

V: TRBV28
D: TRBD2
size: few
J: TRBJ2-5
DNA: TGTGCCAGCAGTTCCTCATATAGCGGGAGCACTCAAGAGACCCAGTACTTC
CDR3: CASSSSYSGSTQETQYF

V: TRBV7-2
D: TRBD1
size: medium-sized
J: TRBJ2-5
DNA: TGTGCCAGCAGCCTAGGGCAGGGGGCAAAGACCCAGTACTTC
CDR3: CASSLGQGAKTQYF

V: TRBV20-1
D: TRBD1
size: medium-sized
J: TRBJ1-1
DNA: TGCAGTGTCCCGACAGGGGGATCGATGAACACTGAAGCTTTCTTT
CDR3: CSVPTGGSMNTEAFF

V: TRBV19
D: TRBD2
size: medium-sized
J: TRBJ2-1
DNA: TGTGCCAGTAGTCCTTACTCTAGCGGGAGGGCCACCTACAATGAGCAGTTCTTC
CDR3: CASSPYSSGRATYNEQFF

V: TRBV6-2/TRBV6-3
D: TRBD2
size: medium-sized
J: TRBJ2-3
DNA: TGTGCCAGCAGCCACGGACTAGCGGCTAGCACAGATACGCAGTATTTT
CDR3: CASSHGLAASTDTQYF

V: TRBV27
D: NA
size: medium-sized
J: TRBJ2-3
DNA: TGTGCCAGCACCCGCTTGGGGGTCACAGATACGCAGTATTTT
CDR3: CASTRLGVTDTQYF

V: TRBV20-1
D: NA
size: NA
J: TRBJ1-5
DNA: TGCAGTGCTAGAGCCGCGGACAGACCTTATCAGCCCCAGCATTTT
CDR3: CSARAADRPYQPQHF

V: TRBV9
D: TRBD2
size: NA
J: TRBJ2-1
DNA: TGTGCCAGCAGCGGGATGGGTTTTGGGACTAGCTCCTACAATGAGCAGTTCTTC
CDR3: CASSGMGFGTSSYNEQFF

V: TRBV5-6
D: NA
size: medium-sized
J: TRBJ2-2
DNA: TGTGCCAGCAGCGGAGGGTGGGCCACCGGGGAGCTGTTTTTT
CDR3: CASSGGWATGELFF

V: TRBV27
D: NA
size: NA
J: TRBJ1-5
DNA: TGTGCCAGCAGCGATTCAGGGACCGGCAATCAGCCCCAGCATTTT
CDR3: CASSDSGTGNQPQHF

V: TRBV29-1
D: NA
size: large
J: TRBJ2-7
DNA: TGCAGCGTTGAATCGTTGGGCAGGTACGAGCAGTACTTC
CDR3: CSVESLGRYEQYF

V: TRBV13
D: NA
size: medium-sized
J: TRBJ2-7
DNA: TGTGCCAGCAGCTTCCGTACCCCCCTGGGTGGCGAGCAGTACTTC
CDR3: CASSFRTPLGGEQYF

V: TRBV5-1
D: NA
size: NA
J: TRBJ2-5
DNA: TGCGCCAGCAGCCCGGAACCCAGAACCGACAGGCGAGAGACCCAGTACTTC
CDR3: CASSPEPRTDRRETQYF

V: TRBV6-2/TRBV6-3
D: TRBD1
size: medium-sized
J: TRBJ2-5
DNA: TGTGCCAGCACCAGGGGGGAGACCCAGTACTTC
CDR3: CASTRGETQYF

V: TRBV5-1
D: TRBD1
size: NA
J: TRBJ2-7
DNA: TGCGCCAGCAGCTTGGACGGGACAGGGCGCTACGAGCAGTACTTC
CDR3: CASSLDGTGRYEQYF

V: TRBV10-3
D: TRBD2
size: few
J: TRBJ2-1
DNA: TGTGCCATCAGTGAGGGGTTAGCGGGAGGTGATGAGCAGTTCTTC
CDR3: CAISEGLAGGDEQFF

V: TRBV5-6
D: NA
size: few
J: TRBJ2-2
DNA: TGTGCCAGCAGGACGACTAGAAAGCGATCCGGGGAGCTGTTTTTT
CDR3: CASRTTRKRSGELFF

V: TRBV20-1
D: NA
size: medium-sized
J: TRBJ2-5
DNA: TGCAGTGCTGACACGGTCGGGAAGACCCAGTACTTC
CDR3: CSADTVGKTQYF

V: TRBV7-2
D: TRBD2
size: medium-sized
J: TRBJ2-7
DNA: TGTGCCAGCAGCTTAGCGGGGGTAAGCGGGGGGATCGTCGCCGAGCAGTACTTC
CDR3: CASSLAGVSGGIVAEQYF

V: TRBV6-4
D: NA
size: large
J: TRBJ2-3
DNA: TGTGCCAGCAGTGACTCGATCGGGGGCGGCACAGATACGCAGTATTTT
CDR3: CASSDSIGGGTDTQYF

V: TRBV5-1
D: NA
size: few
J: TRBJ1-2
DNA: TGCGCCAGCAGCTTGGCGGGGAACTTAAACTATGGCTACACCTTC
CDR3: CASSLAGNLNYGYTF

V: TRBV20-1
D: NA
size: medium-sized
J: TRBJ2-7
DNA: TGCAGTGCAAGGGGACCTACATTCTACGAGCAGTACTTC
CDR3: CSARGPTFYEQYF

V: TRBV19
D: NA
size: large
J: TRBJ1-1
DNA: TGTGCCAGTAGTACCCCCGTGACAGGAACAACTGAAGCTTTCTTT
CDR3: CASSTPVTGTTEAFF

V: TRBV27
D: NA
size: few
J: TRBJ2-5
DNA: TGTGCCAGCAGTCATGGGCCTCAAGAGACCCAGTACTTC
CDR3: CASSHGPQETQYF

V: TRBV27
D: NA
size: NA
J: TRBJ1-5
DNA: TGTGCCAGCAGCGATTCAGGGACCGGCAATCAGCCCCGGCATTTT
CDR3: CASSDSGTGNQPRHF

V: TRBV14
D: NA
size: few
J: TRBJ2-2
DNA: TGTGCCAGCAGCCCCAGACCGGGGGTTAACACCGGGGAGCTGTTTTTT
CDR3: CASSPRPGVNTGELFF

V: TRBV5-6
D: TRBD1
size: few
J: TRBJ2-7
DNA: TGTGCCAGCAGCTTGGTCGCAGGGGGTCCAGCCTACGAGCAGTACTTC
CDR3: CASSLVAGGPAYEQYF

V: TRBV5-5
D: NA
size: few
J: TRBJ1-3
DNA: TGTGCCAGCAGCGGGGGACGGGCCCTATCTGGAAACACCATATATTTT
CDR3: CASSGGRALSGNTIYF

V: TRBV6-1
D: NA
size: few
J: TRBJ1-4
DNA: TGTGCCAGCAGTCGGTCGACCGAAGGAAGTGAAAAACTGTTTTTT
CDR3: CASSRSTEGSEKLFF

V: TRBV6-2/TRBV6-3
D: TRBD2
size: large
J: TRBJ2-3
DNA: TGTGCCAGCAGCCCGACTAGCGGGGGGGCAACAGATACGCAGTATTTT
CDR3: CASSPTSGGATDTQYF

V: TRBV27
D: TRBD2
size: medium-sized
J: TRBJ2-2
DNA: TGTGCCAGCAGTTTAACTAGCGGGATAAGCGGGGAGCTGTTTTTT
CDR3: CASSLTSGISGELFF

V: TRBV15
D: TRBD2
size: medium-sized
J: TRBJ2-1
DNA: TGTGCCACCAGCAGAGTAGGGACTAGCGCATACAATGAGCAGTTCTTC
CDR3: CATSRVGTSAYNEQFF

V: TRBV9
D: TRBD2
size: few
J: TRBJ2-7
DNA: TGTGCCAGCAGCGTAGAGGGAGGGAGCTCCTACGAGCAGTACTTC
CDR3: CASSVEGGSSYEQYF

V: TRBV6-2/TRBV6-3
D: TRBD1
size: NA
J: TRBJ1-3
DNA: TGTGCCAGCAGTTATCCCCTACAGGGGTCCGGAAACACCATATATTTT
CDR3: CASSYPLQGSGNTIYF

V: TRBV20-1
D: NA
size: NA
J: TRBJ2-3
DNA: TGCATTGCTAAAGCGACAGGGAGGGGAGATACGCAGTATTTT
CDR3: CIAKATGRGDTQYF

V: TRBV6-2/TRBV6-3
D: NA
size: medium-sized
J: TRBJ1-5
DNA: TGTGCCAGCAGTTACAACAATCAGCCCCAGCATTTT
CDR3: CASSYNNQPQHF

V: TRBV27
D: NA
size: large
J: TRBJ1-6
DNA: TGTGCCAGCAGTTTACTAGCGGCGACTTCACCCCTCCACTTT
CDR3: CASSLLAATSPLHF

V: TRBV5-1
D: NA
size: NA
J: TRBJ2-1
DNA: TGCGCCAGCAGCTTGGGGGCGGGACCGAGCTCCTACAATGAGCAGTTCTTC
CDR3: CASSLGAGPSSYNEQFF

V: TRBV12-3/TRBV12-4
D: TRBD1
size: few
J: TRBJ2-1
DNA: TGTGCCAGCAGCCCAGACAGGGGGAAAAACAATGAGCAGTTCTTC
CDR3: CASSPDRGKNNEQFF